One TCR beta chain is described in this entry. Its antigen is currently unknown. This specimen comes from a study of T cell responses to AZD1222 COVID-19 vaccine. Study findings and constraints: Donors in the cohort were predominantly white British and more often female, and clonal diversity was possibly underestimated.

Using immunoSEQ multiplex PCR, the repertoire was profiled, and TCRdb retains in-frame clones only, with some absent. The data contain about 84,000 clones, 75% to 90% of them singletons. With 4 bases removed from V and 7 bases from J, the gap between germline ends came to 14 bases. CDR1 and CDR2 (germline): SGHTA, FQGNSA. The CDR3 is 13 amino acids. This sequence joins TRBV7-2 and TRBJ2-7; possible D gene TRBD2, 6 bases. This clonotype was sampled from an adult in good health. Specimen: peripheral blood, collected on day 0 of AZD1222 vaccination. The CDR3 nucleotides read TGTGCCAGCAGCTCGGGACGGGCGGGAGAGCAGTACTTC. It codes for CASSSGRAGEQYF.